These 27 T cell receptor beta chains originate from one sample sequenced in a study of OX40 agonist ivuxolimab in advanced cancers. Measured with immunoSEQ multiplex PCR; TCRdb has only the in-frame clones, and not every one. The sample records just under 80,000 clones, approximately 90% being singletons. The starting material was CD4+ or CD8+ T cells sorted from blood, obtained in a trial of the OX40 agonist ivuxolimab. All receptors come from an adult with an advanced solid tumor such as melanoma, head and neck, liver or kidney cancer.

The chain links TRBV11-3 to TRBJ2-1; 10 nucleotides line up with TRBD2. The V gene's germline CDR1 is SGHNT and CDR2 YENEEA. V lost 1 base, J lost 5 bases, and 8 bases stayed unmatched. The CDR3 length is 17 residues. CDR3 DNA sequence: TGTGCCAGCAGCTTAGGTAGGGATACTAGCGGGGACAATGAGCAGTTCTTC. This encodes CASSLGRDTSGDNEQFF.

This rearrangement joins TRBV19 to TRBJ2-7; 10 bases are a match to TRBD1. Germline V gene sequence: CDR1 LNHDA, CDR2 SQIVND (reference sequence). The CDR3 sequence is 15 residues long. With 2 bases clipped from V and 3 bases from J, the junction kept 4 bases outside the gene matches. The CDR3 DNA follows: TGTGCCAGTAGTATACCGGGACAGGGGCTCTACGAGCAGTACTTC. Its translation: CASSIPGQGLYEQYF. The variable domain in full, completed from reference TRBV19 and TRBJ2-7, reads DGGITQSPKYLFRKEGQNVTLSCEQNLNHDAMYWYRQDPGQGLRLIYYSQIVNDFQKGDIAEGYSVSREKKESFPLTVTSAQKNPTAFYLCASSIPGQGLYEQYFGPGTRLTVT.

This chain uses TRBV7-9 with TRBJ2-1; 9 nucleotides agree with TRBD2. The junction had 1 base not matched to a gene; V was cut back by 6 bases and J by 4 bases. The CDR3 covers 13 residues. Germline loops: CDR1 SEHNR, CDR2 FQNEAQ (reference sequence). CDR3 region: CASRTSGYNEQFF. DNA for the CDR3: TGTGCCAGCAGGACTAGCGGTTACAATGAGCAGTTCTTC.

The gene calls are TRBV5-1 and TRBJ2-6; no firm D call. The CDR3 runs to 16 residues. V shed 0 bases and J shed 0 bases, with 7 bases lying between them. CDR1 and CDR2 from the germline V gene are SGHRS and YFSETQ. CDR3 amino acids: CASSLALGSGANVLTF. The CDR3 DNA sequence: TGCGCCAGCAGCTTGGCGTTGGGCTCTGGGGCCAACGTCCTGACTTTC.

The chain uses TRBV11-2 and TRBJ1-2; D possibly corresponds to TRBD1 (5 bases). The CDR3 has 17 residues. The V gene's germline CDR1 is SGHAT and CDR2 FQNNGV. V shed 5 bases and J shed 4 bases, with 23 bases lying between them. CDR3 DNA: TGTGCCAGCAGCCCCGAAAGTGGGGGGACGCCAATCTATGGCTACACCTTC. This gives the protein CASSPESGGTPIYGYTF.

This chain connects TRBV5-4 to TRBJ2-7, with a weak D call TRBD1 (7 bases). Trimming took off 6 bases at V and 3 bases at J, with 13 bases between the two ends. CDR3 length: 13 amino acids. Per the germline V gene, CDR1 is SGHNT and CDR2 is YYREEE (reference sequence). CDR3 DNA: TGTGCCAGCAACCGGCAGGGGGGCTACGAGCAGTACTTC. This encodes CASNRQGGYEQYF.

The V call is TRBV11-3, the J call TRBJ2-6; D uncertain. The CDR3 is made up of 18 amino acids. V lost 7 bases to trimming and J lost 1 base, with 20 bases between them. Germline lookup yields CDR1 SGHNT and CDR2 YENEEA. The DNA of the CDR3 is TGTGCCAGCAAGCCGCCGGGCCCCTCTACTTCTGGGGCCAACGTCCTGACTTTC. The encoded protein is CASKPPGPSTSGANVLTF.

J is TRBJ2-7 and V is TRBV5-5, with TRBD1 matching 12 bases. Trimming cost V 0 bases and J 6 bases; bases outside gene matches: 4. The CDR3 runs to 15 residues. Germline V gene sequence: CDR1 SGHKS, CDR2 YYEKEE (reference sequence). In DNA, the CDR3 is TGTGCCAGCAGCTTGGGTGGGACAGGGGGCGGCGAGCAGTACTTC. Residues: CASSLGGTGGGEQYF.

This clone was recorded only once. This chain connects TRBV11-2 to TRBJ2-3, with D hard to call. Trimming left V 4 bases short and J 0 bases short, with 23 bases between. This CDR3 is built from 19 residues. Germline CDR1 reads SGHAT; CDR2 reads FQNNGV. The DNA of the CDR3 is TGTGCCAGCAGCTATTTACCCTCCCTGGTGGAAGAAAGCACAGATACGCAGTATTTT. Its protein product is CASSYLPSLVEESTDTQYF.

The chain joins TRBV6-5 to TRBJ2-7; D is possibly TRBD1 or TRBD2 (6 bases each). The CDR3 contains 14 residues. CDR1 and CDR2 (germline): MNHEY, SVGAGI. V was trimmed by 3 bases and J by 5 bases, leaving 14 bases between them. This CDR3 is CASSYMTGGDEQYF. The CDR3 nucleotides are TGTGCCAGCAGTTATATGACAGGAGGGGACGAGCAGTACTTC.

The gene calls are TRBV11-3 and TRBJ2-3, with D unclear. Deletions cut 3 bases from V and 2 bases from J, with 12 bases between. Germline-derived CDR1 and CDR2 are SGHNT and YENEEA. This CDR3 is 15 amino acids long. The CDR3 DNA follows: TGTGCCAGCAGCTTGACCCCAGGATTCACAGATACGCAGTATTTT. Its translation: CASSLTPGFTDTQYF.

The chain couples TRBV5-1 to TRBJ2-5; 8 positions match TRBD1. Germline trimming cut 3 bases from V and 4 bases from J; bases unmatched to any gene: 8. This CDR3 comprises 15 residues. Germline values: CDR1 SGHRS, CDR2 YFSETQ. CDR3 sequence reads: CASSSTPDRAETQYF. DNA for the CDR3: TGCGCCAGCAGCTCGACCCCGGACAGGGCAGAGACCCAGTACTTC.

The DNA for the CDR3 is TGTGCCAGCAGTTCCCCGGCGGATGGAAACACCATATATTTT. Protein: CASSSPADGNTIYF. The V gene is TRBV28, the J gene TRBJ1-3; D unresolved. The V gene's germline CDR1 is MDHEN and CDR2 SYDVKM. Trimming left V 4 bases short and J 3 bases short, with 10 bases between. This CDR3 is built from 14 residues.

The rearrangement links TRBV5-1 to TRBJ2-2, with D possibly being TRBD1 (6 bases). Trimming stripped 3 bases from V and 8 bases from J, with 17 bases between. CDR3 length: 15 amino acids. CDR1 and CDR2 (germline): SGHRS, YFSETQ. The CDR3 reads CASSSTGAGSGELFF. The CDR3, as DNA: TGCGCCAGCAGCTCGACAGGCGCCGGTTCAGGGGAGCTGTTTTTT. The variable domain in full, completed from reference TRBV5-1 and TRBJ2-2, reads KAGVTQTPRYLIKTRGQQVTLSCSPISGHRSVSWYQQTPGQGLQFLFEYFSETQRNKGNFPGRFSGRQFSNSRSEMNVSTLELGDSALYLCASSSTGAGSGELFFGEGSRLTVL.

CDR3 residues: CASSRGGVYNEQFF. DNA for the CDR3: TGTGCCAGCAGCCGGGGAGGGGTCTACAATGAGCAGTTCTTC. This chain connects TRBV27 to TRBJ2-1; TRBD2 matches at 7 bases. After removal of 6 bases from V and 3 bases from J, the junction contained 5 bases not matched to a gene. Germline assignment: CDR1 MNHEY and CDR2 SMNVEV (reference sequence). This CDR3 has 14 residues.

J is TRBJ2-5 and V is TRBV25-1; TRBD2 matches at 9 bases. Germline V gives CDR1 MGHDK, CDR2 SYGVNS. The CDR3 runs to 17 residues. V was clipped by 3 bases and J by 6 bases; unmatched bases: 14. DNA for the CDR3: TGTGCCAGCAGTGATCCCCCCGGGCTAGCGGGGCACAAGACCCAGTACTTC. Residues: CASSDPPGLAGHKTQYF.

The gene calls are TRBV2 and TRBJ2-2; no firm D call. Germline V gene data show CDR1 as SNHLY and CDR2 as FYNNEI. Trimming removed 6 bases at V and 5 bases at J, with 13 bases between. The CDR3 totals 14 residues. The CDR3, as DNA: TGTGCCAGCAGGGGCGGCCTGGGAACCGGGGAGCTGTTTTTT. It translates to CASRGGLGTGELFF.

V and J are TRBV29-1 and TRBJ2-6; D ambiguous. V was trimmed by 3 bases and J by 2 bases, leaving 5 bases between them. Germline CDR1 reads SQVTM; CDR2 reads ANQGSEA. The CDR3 loop spans 13 amino acids. The CDR3 region is CSVDPTGANVLTF. In nucleotides, the CDR3 is TGCAGCGTTGACCCTACTGGGGCCAACGTCCTGACTTTC.

This sequence joins TRBV12-1 and TRBJ1-5; the D segment call TRBD1 is taken from the table without a DNA check. TRBV12-1 is marked as a pseudogene. The CDR3 is 15 amino acids. CDR3 nucleotides: TGTGCCAGCAGCTTACCCGGGACAGGGGATCAGCCCCAGCATTTT. This sequence encodes CASSLPGTGDQPQHF.

The V call is TRBV29-1, the J call TRBJ2-2, with a tentative D call TRBD2 (5 bases). This CDR3 has 11 residues. Germline values: CDR1 SQVTM, CDR2 ANQGSEA. Trimming pared 7 bases from V and 4 bases from J, leaving 7 bases between. Here the CDR3 DNA reads TGCAGCGCTAGCTTCACCGGGGAGCTGTTTTTT. The encoded protein is CSASFTGELFF.

The genes are TRBV7-2 and TRBJ1-2; weak D call: TRBD1 (5 bases). Between the trimmed V and J ends, which lost 2 bases and 4 bases, there was a span of 20 bases. The germline CDR1 and CDR2 sequences are SGHTA and FQGNSA. The CDR3 totals 17 residues. The CDR3 nucleotides read TGTGCCAGCAGCTTATCCCCAGGGTCCCCGGGACGCTATGGCTACACCTTC. Protein sequence: CASSLSPGSPGRYGYTF.

This sequence joins TRBV19 and TRBJ2-5; the D is unclear. CDR3 length: 12 amino acids. Trimming removed 2 bases at V and 1 base at J, with 2 bases between. CDR1 and CDR2 (germline): LNHDA, SQIVND (reference sequence). The CDR3 loop reads CASSITQETQYF. As DNA, the CDR3 is TGTGCCAGTAGTATAACCCAAGAGACCCAGTACTTC.

The rearrangement uses TRBV11-3 and TRBJ1-1; 8 bases fit TRBD1. Germline V CDR1 and CDR2: SGHNT, YENEEA. J gave up 2 bases and V 6 bases, and 5 bases lay outside the gene matches. The CDR3 loop spans 14 amino acids. DNA of the CDR3: TGTGCCAGCAGTCAGGGGGCCGGAAACACTGAAGCTTTCTTT. Translating it yields CASSQGAGNTEAFF.

This chain joins TRBV19 and TRBJ2-6; 7 nucleotides align to TRBD2. V gave up 7 bases and J gave up 1 base; unmatched junction bases: 4. Per the germline V gene, CDR1 is LNHDA and CDR2 is SQIVND (reference sequence). This CDR3 region has 15 residues. CDR3 sequence: CASMAGVSGANVLTF. The CDR3 coding sequence is TGTGCCAGTATGGCGGGAGTATCTGGGGCCAACGTCCTGACTTTC.

This clone has only a few counts. The rearrangement links TRBV11-3 to TRBJ2-3; 11 bases agree with TRBD2. CDR3 length: 16 amino acids. CDR1 SGHNT and CDR2 YENEEA come from the germline V gene. After removal of 4 bases from V and 6 bases from J, the junction contained 9 bases not matched to a gene. The CDR3 is CASSSRSLAGGDTQYF. For the CDR3, the DNA is TGTGCCAGCAGCTCCCGATCTTTAGCGGGAGGGGATACGCAGTATTTT. Together with reference TRBV11-3 and TRBJ2-3, the CDR3 gives the full variable domain: EAGVVQSPRYKIIEKKQPVAFWCNPISGHNTLYWYLQNLGQGPELLIRYENEEAVDDSQLPKDRFSAERLKGVDSTLKIQPAELGDSAVYLCASSSRSLAGGDTQYFGPGTRLTVL.

The genes are TRBV10-3 and TRBJ2-3; perhaps D is TRBD1 or TRBD2 (5 bases each). V was pared by 0 bases and J by 3 bases, with 13 bases between. CDR1 is ENHRY, CDR2 SYGVKD, per germline. This CDR3 comprises 16 residues. This CDR3 reads CAISESRGVGTDTQYF. CDR3 DNA: TGTGCCATCAGTGAGTCGAGGGGAGTGGGGACAGATACGCAGTATTTT.

The CDR3 sequence: CASSLLLGRSSYNEQFF. DNA of the CDR3: TGTGCCAGCAGCTTACTATTGGGCCGGAGCTCCTACAATGAGCAGTTCTTC. The genes are TRBV7-9 and TRBJ2-1; D gene ambiguous. The CDR3 sequence is 17 residues long. Trimming pared 2 bases from V and 0 bases from J, leaving 14 bases between. Germline V gene data show CDR1 as SEHNR and CDR2 as FQNEAQ (reference sequence).